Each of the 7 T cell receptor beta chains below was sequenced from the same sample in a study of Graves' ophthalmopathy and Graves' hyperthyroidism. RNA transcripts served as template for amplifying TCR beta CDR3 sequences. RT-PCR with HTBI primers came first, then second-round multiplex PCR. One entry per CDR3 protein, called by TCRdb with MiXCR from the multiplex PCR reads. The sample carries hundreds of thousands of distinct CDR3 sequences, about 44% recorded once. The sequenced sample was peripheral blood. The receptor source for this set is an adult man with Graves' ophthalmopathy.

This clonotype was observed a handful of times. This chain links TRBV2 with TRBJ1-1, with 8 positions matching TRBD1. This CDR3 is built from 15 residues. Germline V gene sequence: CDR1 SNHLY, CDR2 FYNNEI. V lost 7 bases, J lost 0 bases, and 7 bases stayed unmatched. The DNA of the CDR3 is TGTGCCAGCACCTCTTACAGGGGGATGAACACTGAAGCTTTCTTT. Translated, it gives CASTSYRGMNTEAFF.

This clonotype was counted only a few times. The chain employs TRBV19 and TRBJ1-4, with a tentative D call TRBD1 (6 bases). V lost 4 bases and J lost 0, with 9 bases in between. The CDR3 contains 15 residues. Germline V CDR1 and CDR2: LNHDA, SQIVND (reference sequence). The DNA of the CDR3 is TGTGCCAGTAGTAGGCGGACAGCAACTAATGAAAAACTGTTTTTT. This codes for CASSRRTATNEKLFF.

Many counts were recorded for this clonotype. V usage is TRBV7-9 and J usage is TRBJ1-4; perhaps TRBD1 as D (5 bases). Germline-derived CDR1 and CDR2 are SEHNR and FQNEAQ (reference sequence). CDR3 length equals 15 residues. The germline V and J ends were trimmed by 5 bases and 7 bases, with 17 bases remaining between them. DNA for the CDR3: TGTGCCAGCAGCCCCCGCGGGACGCCCGGTGAAAAACTGTTTTTT. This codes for CASSPRGTPGEKLFF. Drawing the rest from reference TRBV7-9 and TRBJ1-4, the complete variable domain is DTGVSQNPRHKITKRGQNVTFRCDPISEHNRLYWYRQTLGQGPEFLTYFQNEAQLEKSRLLSDRFSAERPKGSFSTLEIQRTEQGDSAMYLCASSPRGTPGEKLFFGSGTQLSVL.

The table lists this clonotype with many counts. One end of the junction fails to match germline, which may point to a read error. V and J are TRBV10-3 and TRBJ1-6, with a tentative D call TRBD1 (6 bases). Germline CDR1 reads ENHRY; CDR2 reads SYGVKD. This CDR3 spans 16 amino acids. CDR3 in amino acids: CASSEVRGSGNSPLHF. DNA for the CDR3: TGTGCCAGCAGTGAAGTGAGGGGGTCGGGTAATTCACCCCTCCACTTT.

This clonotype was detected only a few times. CDR3 DNA sequence: TGTGCCAGCAGCTTAACCTTCCTTGGGACAGCGAACACTGAAGCTTTCTTT. Translation: CASSLTFLGTANTEAFF. The chain couples TRBV7-3 to TRBJ1-1; 7 nucleotides align to TRBD1. CDR1 and CDR2 from the germline V gene are SGHTA and FQGTGA. This CDR3 has 17 amino acids. V was clipped by 0 bases and J by 1 base; unmatched bases: 8.

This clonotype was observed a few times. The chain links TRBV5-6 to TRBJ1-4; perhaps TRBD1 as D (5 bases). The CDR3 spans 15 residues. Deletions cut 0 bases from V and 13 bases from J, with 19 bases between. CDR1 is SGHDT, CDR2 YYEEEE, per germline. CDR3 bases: TGTGCCAGCAGCTTGGCCGGGTATCCCAGGGAGGTACTGTTTTTT. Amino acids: CASSLAGYPREVLFF.

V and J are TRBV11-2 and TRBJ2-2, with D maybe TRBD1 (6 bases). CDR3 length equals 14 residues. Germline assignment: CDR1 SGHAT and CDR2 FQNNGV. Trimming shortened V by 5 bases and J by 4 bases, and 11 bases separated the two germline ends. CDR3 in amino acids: CASSPRGGTGELFF. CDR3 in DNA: TGTGCCAGCAGCCCCAGGGGCGGCACCGGGGAGCTGTTTTTT.